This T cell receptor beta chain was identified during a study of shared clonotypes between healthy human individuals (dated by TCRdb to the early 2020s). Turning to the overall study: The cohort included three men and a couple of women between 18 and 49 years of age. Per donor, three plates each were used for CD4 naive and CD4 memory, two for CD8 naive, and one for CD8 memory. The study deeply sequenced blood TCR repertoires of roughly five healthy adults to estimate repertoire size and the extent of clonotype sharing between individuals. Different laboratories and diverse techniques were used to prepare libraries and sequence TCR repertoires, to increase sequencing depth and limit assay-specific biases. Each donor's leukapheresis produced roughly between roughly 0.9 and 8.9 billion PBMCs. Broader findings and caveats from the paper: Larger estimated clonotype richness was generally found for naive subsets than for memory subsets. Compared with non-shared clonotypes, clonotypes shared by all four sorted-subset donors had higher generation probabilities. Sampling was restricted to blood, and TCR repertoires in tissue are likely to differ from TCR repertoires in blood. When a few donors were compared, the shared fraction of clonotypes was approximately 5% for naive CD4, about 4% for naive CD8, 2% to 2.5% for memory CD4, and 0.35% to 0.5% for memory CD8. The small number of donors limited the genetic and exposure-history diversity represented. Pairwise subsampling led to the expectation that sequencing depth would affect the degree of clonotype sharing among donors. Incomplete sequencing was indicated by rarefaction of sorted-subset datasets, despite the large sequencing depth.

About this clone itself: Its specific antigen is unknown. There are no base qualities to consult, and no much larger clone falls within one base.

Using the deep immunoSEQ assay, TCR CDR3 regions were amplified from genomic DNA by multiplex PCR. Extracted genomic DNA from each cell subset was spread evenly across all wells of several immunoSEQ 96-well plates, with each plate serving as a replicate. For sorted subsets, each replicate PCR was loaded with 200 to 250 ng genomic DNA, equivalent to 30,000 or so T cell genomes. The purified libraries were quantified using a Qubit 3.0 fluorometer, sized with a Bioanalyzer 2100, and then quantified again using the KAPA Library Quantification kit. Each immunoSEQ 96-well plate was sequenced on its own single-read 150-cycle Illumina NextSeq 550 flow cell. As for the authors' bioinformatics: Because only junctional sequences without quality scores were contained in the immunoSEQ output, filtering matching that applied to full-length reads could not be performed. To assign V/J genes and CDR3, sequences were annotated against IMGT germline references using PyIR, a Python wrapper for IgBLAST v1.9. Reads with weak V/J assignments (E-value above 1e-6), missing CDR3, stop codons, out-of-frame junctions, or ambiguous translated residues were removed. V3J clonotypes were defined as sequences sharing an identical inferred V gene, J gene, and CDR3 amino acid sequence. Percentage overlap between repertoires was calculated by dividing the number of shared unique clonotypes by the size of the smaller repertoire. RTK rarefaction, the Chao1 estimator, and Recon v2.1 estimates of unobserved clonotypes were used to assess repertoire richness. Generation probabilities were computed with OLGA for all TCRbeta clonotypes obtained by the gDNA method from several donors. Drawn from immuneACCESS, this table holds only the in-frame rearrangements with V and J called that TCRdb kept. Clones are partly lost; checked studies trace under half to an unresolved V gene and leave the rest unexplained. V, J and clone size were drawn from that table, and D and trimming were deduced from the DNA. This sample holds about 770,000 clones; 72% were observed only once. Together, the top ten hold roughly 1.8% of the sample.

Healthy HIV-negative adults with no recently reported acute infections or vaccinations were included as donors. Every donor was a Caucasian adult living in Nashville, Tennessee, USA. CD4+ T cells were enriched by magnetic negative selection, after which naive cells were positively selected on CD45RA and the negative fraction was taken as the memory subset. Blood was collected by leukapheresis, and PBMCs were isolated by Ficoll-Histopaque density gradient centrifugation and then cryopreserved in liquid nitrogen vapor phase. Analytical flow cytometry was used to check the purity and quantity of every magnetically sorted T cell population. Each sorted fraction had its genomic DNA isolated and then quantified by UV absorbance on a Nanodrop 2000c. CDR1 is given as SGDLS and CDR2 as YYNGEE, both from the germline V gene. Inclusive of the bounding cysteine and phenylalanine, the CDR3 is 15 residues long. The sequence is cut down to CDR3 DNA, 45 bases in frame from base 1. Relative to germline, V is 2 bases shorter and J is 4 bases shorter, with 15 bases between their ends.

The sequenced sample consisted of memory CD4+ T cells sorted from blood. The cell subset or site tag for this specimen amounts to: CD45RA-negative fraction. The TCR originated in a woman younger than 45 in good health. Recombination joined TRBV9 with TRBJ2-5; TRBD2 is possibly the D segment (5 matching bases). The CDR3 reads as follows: CASSVRRSGGETQYF. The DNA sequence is TGTGCCAGCAGCGTTCGGCGCAGCGGAGGAGAGACCCAGTACTTC.